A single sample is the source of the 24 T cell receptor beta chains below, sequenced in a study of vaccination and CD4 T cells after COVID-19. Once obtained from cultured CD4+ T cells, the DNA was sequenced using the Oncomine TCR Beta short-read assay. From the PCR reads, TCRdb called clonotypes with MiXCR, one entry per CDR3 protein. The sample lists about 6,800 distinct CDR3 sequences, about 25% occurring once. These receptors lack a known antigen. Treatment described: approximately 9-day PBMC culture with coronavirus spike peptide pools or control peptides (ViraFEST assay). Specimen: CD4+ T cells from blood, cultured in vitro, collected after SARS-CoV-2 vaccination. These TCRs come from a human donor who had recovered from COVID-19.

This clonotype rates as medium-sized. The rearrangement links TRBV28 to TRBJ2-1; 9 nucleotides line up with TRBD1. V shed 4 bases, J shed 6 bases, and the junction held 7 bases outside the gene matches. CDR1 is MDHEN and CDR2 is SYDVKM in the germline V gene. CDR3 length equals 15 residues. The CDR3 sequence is CASSSGTGRGNEQFF. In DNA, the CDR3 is TGTGCCAGCAGTTCAGGGACAGGGAGGGGCAATGAGCAGTTCTTC.

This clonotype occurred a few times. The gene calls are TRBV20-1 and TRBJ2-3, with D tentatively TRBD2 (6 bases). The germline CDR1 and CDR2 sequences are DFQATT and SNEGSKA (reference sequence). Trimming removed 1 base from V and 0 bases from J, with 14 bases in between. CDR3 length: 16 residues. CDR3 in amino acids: CSARVPRAGSTDTQYF. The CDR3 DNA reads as TGCAGTGCTAGAGTTCCCAGGGCGGGAAGCACAGATACGCAGTATTTT.

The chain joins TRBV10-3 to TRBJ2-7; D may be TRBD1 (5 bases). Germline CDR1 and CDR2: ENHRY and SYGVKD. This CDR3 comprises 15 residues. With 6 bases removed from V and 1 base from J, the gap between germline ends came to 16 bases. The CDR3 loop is CAISSMGLGSYEQYF. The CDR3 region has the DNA TGTGCCATCAGCAGTATGGGGCTAGGGTCCTACGAGCAGTACTTC.

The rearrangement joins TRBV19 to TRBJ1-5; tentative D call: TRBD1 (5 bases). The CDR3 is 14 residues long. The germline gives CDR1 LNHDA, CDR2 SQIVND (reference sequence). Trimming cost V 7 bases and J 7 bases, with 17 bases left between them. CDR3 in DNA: TGTGCCAGTAAAGGAGGGGCAGTTACGCAGCCCCAGCATTTT. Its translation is CASKGGAVTQPQHF.

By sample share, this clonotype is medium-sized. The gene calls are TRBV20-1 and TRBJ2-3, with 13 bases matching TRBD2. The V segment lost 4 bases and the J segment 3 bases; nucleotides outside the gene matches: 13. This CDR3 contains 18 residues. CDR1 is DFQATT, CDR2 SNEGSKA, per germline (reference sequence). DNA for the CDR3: TGCAGTGCTATCGAAACACTAGCGGGGGGGACGGGGACAGATACGCAGTATTTT. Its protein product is CSAIETLAGGTGTDTQYF.

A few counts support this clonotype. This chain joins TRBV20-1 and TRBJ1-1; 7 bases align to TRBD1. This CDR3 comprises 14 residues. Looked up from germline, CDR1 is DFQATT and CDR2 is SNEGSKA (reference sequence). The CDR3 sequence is CRPMAGTVNTEAFF. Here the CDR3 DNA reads TGCAGGCCGATGGCCGGGACAGTGAACACTGAAGCTTTCTTT.

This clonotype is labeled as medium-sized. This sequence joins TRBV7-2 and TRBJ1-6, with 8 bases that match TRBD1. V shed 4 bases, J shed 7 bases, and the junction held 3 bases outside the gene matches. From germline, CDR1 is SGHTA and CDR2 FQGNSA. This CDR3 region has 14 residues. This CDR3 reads CASSSRQGNSPLHF. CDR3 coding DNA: TGTGCCAGCAGCTCGAGACAGGGGAATTCACCCCTCCACTTT.

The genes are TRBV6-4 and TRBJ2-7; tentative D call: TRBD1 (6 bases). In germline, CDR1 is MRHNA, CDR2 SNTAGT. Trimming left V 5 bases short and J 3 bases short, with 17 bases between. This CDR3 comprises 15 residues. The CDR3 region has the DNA TGTGCCAGCAGTTCACCCCGGGACACCAACTACGAGCAGTACTTC. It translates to CASSSPRDTNYEQYF.

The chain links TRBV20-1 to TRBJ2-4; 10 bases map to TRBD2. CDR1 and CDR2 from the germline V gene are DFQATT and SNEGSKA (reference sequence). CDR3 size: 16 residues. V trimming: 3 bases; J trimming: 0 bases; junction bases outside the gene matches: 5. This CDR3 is CSARGLAGVAKNIQYF. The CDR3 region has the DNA TGCAGTGCTAGGGGCCTAGCGGGAGTAGCCAAAAACATTCAGTACTTC.

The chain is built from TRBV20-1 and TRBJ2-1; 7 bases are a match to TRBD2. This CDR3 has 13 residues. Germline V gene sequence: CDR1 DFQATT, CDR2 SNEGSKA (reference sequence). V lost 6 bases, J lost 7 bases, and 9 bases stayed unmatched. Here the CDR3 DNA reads TGCAGTGCCCCGCTGGGGGGGACGAATGAGCAGTTCTTC. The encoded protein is CSAPLGGTNEQFF.

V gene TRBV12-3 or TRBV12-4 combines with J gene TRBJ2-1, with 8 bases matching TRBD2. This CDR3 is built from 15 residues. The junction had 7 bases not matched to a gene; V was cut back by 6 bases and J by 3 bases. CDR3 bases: TGTGCCAGCAGCCTAAGCGGGAGCATCTACAATGAGCAGTTCTTC. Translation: CASSLSGSIYNEQFF.

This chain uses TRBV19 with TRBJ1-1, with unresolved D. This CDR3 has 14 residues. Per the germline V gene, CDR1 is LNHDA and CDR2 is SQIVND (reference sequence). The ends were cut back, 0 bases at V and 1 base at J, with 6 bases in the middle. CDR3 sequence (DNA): TGTGCCAGTAGTATAGATTGGAGGAACACTGAAGCTTTCTTT. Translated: CASSIDWRNTEAFF. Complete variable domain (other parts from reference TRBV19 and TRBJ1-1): DGGITQSPKYLFRKEGQNVTLSCEQNLNHDAMYWYRQDPGQGLRLIYYSQIVNDFQKGDIAEGYSVSREKKESFPLTVTSAQKNPTAFYLCASSIDWRNTEAFFGQGTRLTVV.

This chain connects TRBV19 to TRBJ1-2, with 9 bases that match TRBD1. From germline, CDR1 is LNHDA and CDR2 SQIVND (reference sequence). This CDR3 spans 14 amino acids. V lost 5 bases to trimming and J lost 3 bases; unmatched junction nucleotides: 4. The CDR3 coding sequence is TGTGCCAGTAGTCCGACAGGGGGAGACTATGGCTACACCTTC. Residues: CASSPTGGDYGYTF. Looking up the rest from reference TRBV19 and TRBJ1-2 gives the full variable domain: DGGITQSPKYLFRKEGQNVTLSCEQNLNHDAMYWYRQDPGQGLRLIYYSQIVNDFQKGDIAEGYSVSREKKESFPLTVTSAQKNPTAFYLCASSPTGGDYGYTFGSGTRLTVV.

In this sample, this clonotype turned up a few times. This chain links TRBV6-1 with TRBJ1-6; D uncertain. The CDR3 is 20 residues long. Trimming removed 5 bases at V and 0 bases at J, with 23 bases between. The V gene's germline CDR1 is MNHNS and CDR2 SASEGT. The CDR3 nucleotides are TGTGCCAGCAGTCCTATCGTCCAAAGGCAGGCCTACTCCTATAATTCACCCCTCCACTTT. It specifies CASSPIVQRQAYSYNSPLHF.

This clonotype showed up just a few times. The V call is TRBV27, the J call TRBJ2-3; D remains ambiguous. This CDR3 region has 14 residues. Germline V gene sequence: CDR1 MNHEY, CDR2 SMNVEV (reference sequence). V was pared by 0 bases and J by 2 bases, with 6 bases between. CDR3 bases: TGTGCCAGCAGTTTATCTACCCACACAGATACGCAGTATTTT. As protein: CASSLSTHTDTQYF.

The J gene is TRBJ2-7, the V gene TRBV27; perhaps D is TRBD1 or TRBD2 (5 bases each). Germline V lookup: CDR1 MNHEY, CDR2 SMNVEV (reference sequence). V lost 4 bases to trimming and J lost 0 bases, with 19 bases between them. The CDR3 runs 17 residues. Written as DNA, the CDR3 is TGTGCCAGCAGTTCCCAGTGGCCGCATGGGGGCTCCTACGAGCAGTACTTC. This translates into CASSSQWPHGGSYEQYF.

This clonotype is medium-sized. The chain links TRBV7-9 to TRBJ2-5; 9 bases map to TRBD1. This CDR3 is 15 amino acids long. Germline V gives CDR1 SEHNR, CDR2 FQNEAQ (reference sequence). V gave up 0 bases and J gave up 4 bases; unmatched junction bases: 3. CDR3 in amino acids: CASSLAGQGRETQYF. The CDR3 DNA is TGTGCCAGCAGCTTAGCGGGACAGGGTAGAGAGACCCAGTACTTC.

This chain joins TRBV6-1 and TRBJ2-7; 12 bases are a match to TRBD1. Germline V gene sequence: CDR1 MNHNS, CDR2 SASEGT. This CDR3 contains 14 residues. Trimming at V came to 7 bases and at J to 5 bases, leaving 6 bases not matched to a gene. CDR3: CASTPGTGGHEQYF. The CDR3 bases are TGTGCCAGCACTCCCGGGACAGGGGGCCACGAGCAGTACTTC.

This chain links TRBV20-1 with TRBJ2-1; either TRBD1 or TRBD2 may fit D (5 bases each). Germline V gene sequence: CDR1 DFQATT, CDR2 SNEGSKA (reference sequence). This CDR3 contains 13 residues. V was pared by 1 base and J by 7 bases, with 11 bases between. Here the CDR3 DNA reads TGCAGTGCTAGAGTTTGGGACCGAAATGAGCAGTTCTTC. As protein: CSARVWDRNEQFF.

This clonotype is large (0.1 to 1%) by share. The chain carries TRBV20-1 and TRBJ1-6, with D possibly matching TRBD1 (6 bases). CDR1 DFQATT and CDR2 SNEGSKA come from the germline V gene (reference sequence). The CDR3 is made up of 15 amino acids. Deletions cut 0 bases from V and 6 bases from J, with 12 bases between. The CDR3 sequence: CSAREAQGGNSPLHF. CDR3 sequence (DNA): TGCAGTGCTAGAGAGGCCCAAGGGGGTAATTCACCCCTCCACTTT.

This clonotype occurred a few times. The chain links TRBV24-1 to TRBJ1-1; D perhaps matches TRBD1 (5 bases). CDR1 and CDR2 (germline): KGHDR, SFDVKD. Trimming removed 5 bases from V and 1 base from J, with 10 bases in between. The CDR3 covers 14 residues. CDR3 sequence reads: CATSAGGRNTEAFF. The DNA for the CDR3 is TGTGCCACCAGTGCGGGGGGGAGGAACACTGAAGCTTTCTTT.

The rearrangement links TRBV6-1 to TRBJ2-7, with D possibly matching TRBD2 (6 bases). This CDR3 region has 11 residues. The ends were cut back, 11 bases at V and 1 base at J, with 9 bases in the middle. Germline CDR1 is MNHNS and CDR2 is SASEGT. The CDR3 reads CAGGDSYEQYF. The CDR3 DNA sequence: TGTGCCGGCGGGGATTCCTACGAGCAGTACTTC.

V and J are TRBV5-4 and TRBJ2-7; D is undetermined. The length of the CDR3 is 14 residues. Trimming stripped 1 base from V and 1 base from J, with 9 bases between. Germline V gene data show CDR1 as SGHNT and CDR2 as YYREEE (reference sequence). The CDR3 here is CASSLQMGSYEQYF. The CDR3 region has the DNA TGTGCCAGCAGCTTGCAGATGGGTTCCTACGAGCAGTACTTC.

The CDR3 DNA reads as TGTGCCAGCAGTTTAGAGGGTGGTGGGGCCAACGTCCTGACTTTC. The encoded protein is CASSLEGGGANVLTF. V is TRBV28 and J is TRBJ2-6, with D tentatively TRBD2 (5 bases). The ends were cut back, 2 bases at V and 3 bases at J, with 8 bases in the middle. This CDR3 spans 15 amino acids. The V gene's germline CDR1 is MDHEN and CDR2 SYDVKM. The full variable domain, rest sourced from reference TRBV28 and TRBJ2-6, is DVKVTQSSRYLVKRTGEKVFLECVQDMDHENMFWYRQDPGLGLRLIYFSYDVKMKEKGDIPEGYSVSREKKERFSLILESASTNQTSMYLCASSLEGGGANVLTFGAGSRLTVL.